One sample yielded the 12 T cell receptor beta chains listed below, sequenced in a study of control samples from healthy donors and cancer patients (dated by TCRdb to 2018 to 2020). The library was built by means of the immunoSEQ multiplex PCR assay. This is the immuneACCESS table as TCRdb keeps it, with only in-frame sequences that have V and J called. A part of the clones is gone; compared with another copy, unresolved V genes explain less than half, and the rest is unexplained. Across this sample there are around 150,000 clones, with roughly 94% seen only once. The ten largest clonotypes hold over 6.5% of the sample. The sequenced material came from blood. These receptors all come from a woman aged 40-49 years in good health.

The chain links TRBV5-1 to TRBJ2-3, with 8 nucleotides matching TRBD1. The V gene's germline CDR1 is SGHRS and CDR2 YFSETQ. V dropped 4 bases and J dropped 2; count of bases not matched to a gene: 9. The CDR3 loop spans 16 amino acids. CDR3 protein: CASSPLGQADTDTQYF. The DNA of the CDR3 is TGCGCCAGCAGCCCTTTGGGACAGGCGGACACAGATACGCAGTATTTT.

This chain connects TRBV11-1 to TRBJ1-6, with 7 bases matching TRBD1. Trimming took 2 bases from V and 10 from J; bases not matched to a gene: 2. The CDR3 has 13 amino acids. The germline V gene encodes CDR1 SGHAT and CDR2 FQDESV (reference sequence). The CDR3 loop reads CASSLYRGSPLHF. Written as DNA, the CDR3 is TGTGCCAGCAGCTTATACAGGGGATCACCCCTCCACTTT. Filled out from reference TRBV11-1 and TRBJ1-6, the complete variable domain reads EAEVAQSPRYKITEKSQAVAFWCDPISGHATLYWYRQILGQGPELLVQFQDESVVDDSQLPKDRFSAERLKGVDSTLKIQPAELGDSAMYLCASSLYRGSPLHFGNGTRLTVT.

Of note for this clone: Other DNA variants within this sample encode the same CDR3. The V gene is TRBV12-3 or TRBV12-4, the J gene TRBJ1-1; no reliable D call. V gave up 5 bases and J gave up 5 bases, with 12 bases separating them. The CDR3 is 13 residues long. The CDR3 DNA reads as TGTGCCAGCAGTCCCTCGGGGAGGACTGAAGCTTTCTTT. Amino acid sequence: CASSPSGRTEAFF.

Many counts were recorded for this clone. This sequence joins TRBV5-8 and TRBJ2-4; 9 bases match TRBD2. The CDR3 runs 13 residues. With V trimmed by 10 bases and J by 7 bases, 9 bases remained unmatched. The germline CDR1 and CDR2 sequences are SGHTS and YDEGEE. The CDR3 loop is CASRSSGSNIQYF. DNA of the CDR3: TGTGCCTCCCGCAGTAGCGGGAGTAACATTCAGTACTTC.

The chain uses TRBV5-6 and TRBJ1-1; TRBD1 might be the D (6 bases). Germline lookup yields CDR1 SGHDT and CDR2 YYEEEE. CDR3 size: 13 residues. Trimming took 6 bases from V and 6 from J, leaving 15 bases between them. The DNA for the CDR3 is TGTGCCAGCACCACGGACGGGGGCCCTGAAGCTTTCTTT. Translated: CASTTDGGPEAFF.

The V gene is TRBV5-1, the J gene TRBJ1-2, with D hard to call. The V gene's germline CDR1 is SGHRS and CDR2 YFSETQ. V was pared by 2 bases and J by 1 base, with 3 bases between. The CDR3 sequence is 12 residues long. Written as DNA, the CDR3 is TGCGCCAGCAGCTTAAATAACTATGGCTACACCTTC. As protein: CASSLNNYGYTF.

The chain uses TRBV29-1 and TRBJ1-1, with 7 bases fitting TRBD1. V gave up 4 bases and J gave up 1 base; unmatched junction bases: 12. CDR1 and CDR2 from the germline V gene are SQVTM and ANQGSEA. The CDR3 extends over 16 amino acids. The CDR3 DNA sequence: TGCAGCGTTGCGTACAGGGGAAGCTTAGGGAACACTGAAGCTTTCTTT. Translating gives CSVAYRGSLGNTEAFF.

CDR3 sequence: CASSDRVSGNTIYF. The CDR3 nucleotides read TGTGCCAGCAGCGACAGGGTTTCAGGAAACACCATATATTTT. This sequence joins TRBV5-8 and TRBJ1-3, with 7 nucleotides matching TRBD1. V was clipped by 4 bases and J by 4 bases; unmatched bases: 5. Germline V CDR1 and CDR2: SGHTS, YDEGEE. There are 14 residues in the CDR3. The whole variable domain, remainder taken from reference TRBV5-8 and TRBJ1-3, is EAGVTQSPTHLIKTRGQQATLRCSPISGHTSVYWYQQALGLGLQFLLWYDEGEERNRGNFPPRFSGRQFPNYSSELNVNALELEDSALYLCASSDRVSGNTIYFGEGSWLTVV.

This clone was found once. The J gene is TRBJ1-1, the V gene TRBV30, with TRBD1 as a possible D gene (5 bases). CDR3 length equals 13 residues. Deletions cut 2 bases from V and 1 base from J, with 8 bases between. The germline V gene has CDR1 GTSNPN and CDR2 SVGIG (reference sequence). The CDR3 is CAWSPQGNTEAFF. CDR3 sequence (DNA): TGTGCCTGGAGTCCCCAGGGGAACACTGAAGCTTTCTTT.

The gene calls are TRBV6-2 or TRBV6-3 and TRBJ2-3; either TRBD1 or TRBD2 may supply D (5 bases each). CDR3 length: 15 residues. Germline CDR1 and CDR2: MNHEY and SVGEGT. With 4 bases removed from V and 4 bases from J, the gap between germline ends came to 15 bases. CDR3 coding DNA: TGTGCCAGCAGTTCCGAGGGCAGGGCCTCAGATACGCAGTATTTT. Translating it yields CASSSEGRASDTQYF.

Written as DNA, the CDR3 is TGCGCCAGCAGCCAAGAACTTCAGGTTCTCACAGATACGCAGTATTTT. This gives the protein CASSQELQVLTDTQYF. The V gene is TRBV4-3, the J gene TRBJ2-3; D gene unclear. Trimming took 0 bases from V and 2 from J, leaving 12 bases between them. Germline CDR1 is LGHNA and CDR2 is YSLEER. The CDR3 spans 16 residues.

The chain recombines TRBV5-1 with TRBJ1-2; a weak D match, TRBD1 (5 bases). The CDR3 sequence is 13 residues long. Germline loops: CDR1 SGHRS, CDR2 YFSETQ. V was clipped by 4 bases and J by 0 bases, with 7 bases between them. The CDR3 reads CASSTGANYGYTF. CDR3 nucleotides: TGCGCCAGCAGCACAGGAGCTAACTATGGCTACACCTTC.